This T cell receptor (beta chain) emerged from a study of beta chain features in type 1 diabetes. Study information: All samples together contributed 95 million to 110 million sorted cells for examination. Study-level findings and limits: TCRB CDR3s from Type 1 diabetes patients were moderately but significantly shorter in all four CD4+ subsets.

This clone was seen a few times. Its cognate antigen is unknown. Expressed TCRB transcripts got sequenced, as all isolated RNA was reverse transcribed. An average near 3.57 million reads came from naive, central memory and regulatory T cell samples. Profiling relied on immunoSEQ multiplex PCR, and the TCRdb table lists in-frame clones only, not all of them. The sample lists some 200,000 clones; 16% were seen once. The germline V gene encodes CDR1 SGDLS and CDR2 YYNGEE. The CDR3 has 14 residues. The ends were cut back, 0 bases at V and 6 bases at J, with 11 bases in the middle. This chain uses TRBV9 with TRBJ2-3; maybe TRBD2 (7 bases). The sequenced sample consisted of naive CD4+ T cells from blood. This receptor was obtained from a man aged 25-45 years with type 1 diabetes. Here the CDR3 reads CASSVAGGWDTQYF. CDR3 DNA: TGTGCCAGCAGCGTAGCGGGGGGCTGGGATACGCAGTATTTT.